The rows below give T cell receptor beta chains drawn from one sample of a study of blood T cell repertoires in COVID-19. The table came from immunoSEQ multiplex PCR; TCRdb's copy has only in-frame clones and leaves some out. Of about 88,000 clones listed, about 71% are singletons. Input material: peripheral blood. The receptors stem from a woman in her sixties in a cohort sampled during active or convalescent COVID-19. The CDR3 runs from the conserved cysteine through the conserved F or W. D genes are given only for firm matches. Only some rows state a clone size, as once, few, many or a class for expanded clones.

clone size | J gene | D gene | V gene | CDR3 protein | CDR3 DNA
- | TRBJ1-4 | TRBD1 | TRBV5-1 | CASSSGTGNEKLFF | TGCGCCAGCAGTTCAGGGACAGGGAATGAAAAACTGTTTTTT
- | TRBJ2-3 | TRBD1 | TRBV11-2 | CASSLVAGGAYTQYF | TGTGCCAGCAGCTTAGTTGCAGGGGGCGCGTATACGCAGTATTTT
few | TRBJ2-2 | TRBD2 | TRBV5-4 | CASSLMGGVAGTGELFF | TGTGCCAGCAGCTTGATGGGGGGGGTTGCGGGCACCGGGGAGCTGTTTTTT
- | TRBJ1-6 | - | TRBV10-2 | CASSEARASYNSPLHF | TGCGCCAGCAGTGAGGCCAGGGCTTCGTATAATTCACCCCTCCACTTT
many | TRBJ2-3 | - | TRBV6-1 | CASSERGIMRAATDTQYF | TGTGCCAGCAGTGAGCGAGGGATTATGAGAGCTGCCACAGATACGCAGTATTTT
- | TRBJ2-4 | TRBD2 | TRBV7-2 | CASSRVGGGAGNIQYF | TGTGCCAGCAGCCGGGTTGGCGGGGGGGCCGGAAACATTCAGTACTTC
- | TRBJ2-1 | TRBD2 | TRBV7-9 | CASSVVVGGGAAWEQFF | TGTGCCAGCAGCGTAGTGGTTGGCGGGGGGGCCGCCTGGGAGCAGTTCTTC
- | TRBJ1-5 | - | TRBV19 | CASGWANQPQHF | TGTGCCAGTGGCTGGGCCAATCAGCCCCAGCATTTT
few | TRBJ1-2 | - | TRBV7-9 | CASSPIADTVGYTF | TGTGCCAGCAGCCCAATCGCAGACACTGTGGGCTACACCTTC
few | TRBJ1-2 | - | TRBV27 | CASRPGAAGYYGYTF | TGTGCCAGCAGGCCAGGGGCGGCGGGCTATTATGGCTACACCTTC
few | TRBJ2-2 | TRBD2 | TRBV23-1 | CASSESTSGGLNTGELFF | TGCGCCAGCAGTGAATCGACTAGCGGGGGCCTGAACACCGGGGAGCTGTTTTTT
- | TRBJ2-6 | - | TRBV5-5 | CASSLWGGGRPGANVLTF | TGTGCCAGCAGCTTGTGGGGAGGGGGGCGTCCTGGGGCCAACGTCCTGACTTTC
once | TRBJ2-5 | TRBD1 | TRBV7-2 | CASSQGQAHSQETQYF | TGTGCCAGCAGCCAGGGACAGGCGCACTCACAAGAGACCCAGTACTTC
- | TRBJ2-1 | TRBD1 | TRBV9 | CASSVQSGTGSQFF | TGTGCCAGCAGCGTGCAATCCGGGACAGGTTCGCAGTTCTTC
few | TRBJ1-2 | - | TRBV24-1 | CATRDSFWGYTF | TGTGCCACCCGAGACAGCTTTTGGGGCTACACCTTC
- | TRBJ1-1 | TRBD1 | TRBV7-9 | CASSLAVGPGGLTEAFF | TGTGCCAGCAGCTTAGCGGTTGGCCCAGGGGGTTTGACTGAAGCTTTCTTT
- | TRBJ1-4 | TRBD1 | TRBV5-1 | CASSKRNPGTGSNEKLFF | TGCGCCAGCAGCAAGAGAAACCCCGGGACAGGGAGCAATGAAAAACTGTTTTTT
- | TRBJ1-4 | - | TRBV2 | CASSDVRPRAGEKLFF | TGTGCCAGCAGTGACGTAAGGCCCAGGGCAGGGGAAAAACTGTTTTTT
- | TRBJ2-5 | - | TRBV24-1 | CATSETTSQQTQYF | TGTGCCACCAGTGAGACTACTAGCCAACAGACCCAGTACTTC
- | TRBJ1-4 | - | TRBV4-1 | CASSQDGSGANEKLFF | TGCGCCAGCAGCCAAGATGGGTCAGGGGCTAATGAAAAACTGTTTTTT
- | TRBJ1-3 | - | TRBV9 | CASSVGGRNTIYF | TGTGCCAGCAGCGTAGGAGGGAGAAACACCATATATTTT
- | TRBJ1-1 | - | TRBV5-1 | CASSFEGVGTEAFF | TGCGCCAGCAGCTTTGAGGGGGTCGGGACTGAAGCTTTCTTT
- | TRBJ2-1 | TRBD1 | TRBV12-3/TRBV12-4 | CASVQGANEQFF | TGTGCCAGTGTACAGGGGGCCAATGAGCAGTTCTTC
- | TRBJ2-3 | - | TRBV7-9 | CASRQFMGDTTDTQYF | TGTGCCAGCAGACAGTTTATGGGGGACACCACAGATACGCAGTATTTT
- | TRBJ2-7 | TRBD1 | TRBV4-2 | CASSRRQGSGYDEQYF | TGTGCCAGCAGCCGCCGACAGGGTTCGGGGTATGACGAGCAGTACTTC
few | TRBJ2-6 | - | TRBV5-1 | CASRFQFGANVLTF | TGCGCCAGCAGGTTCCAGTTTGGGGCCAACGTCCTGACTTTC
- | TRBJ1-2 | TRBD1 | TRBV5-1 | CASSFRVRGLNYGYTF | TGCGCCAGCAGCTTTAGGGTGAGGGGGCTTAACTATGGCTACACCTTC
- | TRBJ1-2 | TRBD1 | TRBV14 | CASSQLLTGDYGYTF | TGTGCCAGCAGCCAATTACTCACAGGGGACTATGGCTACACCTTC
- | TRBJ2-1 | TRBD1 | TRBV5-1 | CASSTPGTGGINEQFF | TGCGCCAGCAGCACCCCCGGGACAGGGGGTATCAATGAGCAGTTCTTC
- | TRBJ2-7 | TRBD1 | TRBV5-6 | CASSSGQGFSYEQYF | TGTGCCAGCAGCTCCGGACAGGGGTTCTCCTACGAGCAGTACTTC
- | TRBJ2-7 | TRBD1 | TRBV10-3 | CAISERSPGQGNEQYF | TGTGCCATCAGTGAAAGATCGCCGGGACAGGGGAACGAGCAGTACTTC
- | TRBJ2-1 | TRBD2 | TRBV11-2 | CATERGGSYNEQFF | TGTGCCACCGAGCGGGGGGGATCCTACAATGAGCAGTTCTTC
- | TRBJ1-5 | - | TRBV19 | CASSIEQEYGNQPQHF | TGTGCCAGTAGTATAGAACAGGAATATGGCAATCAGCCCCAGCATTTT
- | TRBJ1-1 | - | TRBV18 | CASSPAEARNTEAFF | TGTGCCAGCTCACCAGCGGAGGCCCGGAACACTGAAGCTTTCTTT
- | TRBJ2-2 | - | TRBV21-1 | CASSKTIGGTGELFF | TGTGCCAGCAGCAAAACGATAGGGGGCACCGGGGAGCTGTTTTTT
- | TRBJ2-1 | - | TRBV5-1 | CASSTGIYNEQFF | TGCGCCAGCAGTACAGGAATATACAATGAGCAGTTCTTC
once | TRBJ1-4 | TRBD1 | TRBV28 | CASSLRGQGGHRGKLFF | TGTGCCAGCAGTTTAAGGGGACAGGGCGGTCATCGTGGGAAACTGTTTTTT
- | TRBJ2-5 | TRBD2 | TRBV28 | CASSLGLAGRETQYF | TGTGCCAGCAGTTTGGGACTAGCGGGGAGAGAGACCCAGTACTTC
- | TRBJ1-1 | - | TRBV12-2 | CASRLDSGNTEAFF | TGTGCAAGTCGCTTAGATTCGGGGAACACTGAAGCTTTCTTT
- | TRBJ1-2 | - | TRBV9 | CASSVGSRPAEGYTF | TGTGCCAGCAGCGTAGGGAGCCGGCCTGCAGAGGGCTACACCTTC
- | TRBJ2-1 | - | TRBV6-2/TRBV6-3 | CASSYSGLWSEQFF | TGTGCCAGCAGTTACAGCGGGTTATGGAGTGAGCAGTTCTTC
- | TRBJ1-4 | TRBD1 | TRBV5-1 | CASSFFGTGGNEKLFF | TGCGCCAGCAGCTTCTTCGGGACAGGGGGGAATGAAAAACTGTTTTTT
- | TRBJ1-1 | TRBD1 | TRBV27 | CASSRRTGGMNTEAFF | TGTGCCAGCAGTAGAAGGACAGGGGGAATGAACACTGAAGCTTTCTTT
- | TRBJ1-2 | - | TRBV6-5 | CASSYRFRSYGYTF | TGTGCCAGCAGTTACCGGTTTCGGAGCTATGGCTACACCTTC
- | TRBJ1-6 | TRBD1 | TRBV5-6 | CASSLQGPGSPLHF | TGTGCCAGCAGTTTACAGGGGCCCGGTTCACCCCTCCACTTT
- | TRBJ2-1 | TRBD2 | TRBV29-1 | CSETTSRHEQFF | TGCAGCGAGACGACTAGCAGGCATGAGCAGTTCTTC
- | TRBJ2-6 | TRBD1 | TRBV4-1 | CASRRQGLGSGANVLTF | TGCGCCAGCAGGCGACAGGGGTTAGGCTCTGGGGCCAACGTCCTGACTTTC
once | TRBJ2-4 | TRBD1 | TRBV10-3 | CAISGSTGEDIQYF | TGTGCCATCAGTGGCTCGACAGGGGAGGACATTCAGTACTTC
- | TRBJ2-3 | TRBD2 | TRBV19 | CASSIVGTSGHSTDTQYF | TGTGCCAGTAGTATAGTAGGGACTAGCGGGCATAGCACAGATACGCAGTATTTT
- | TRBJ2-4 | TRBD1 | TRBV6-6 | CASSPIPFRRTGGNNIQYF | TGTGCCAGCAGTCCCATACCCTTTCGGCGAACAGGGGGAAACAACATTCAGTACTTC
- | TRBJ1-2 | - | TRBV10-3 | CAISELVRRGYTF | TGTGCCATCAGTGAGTTGGTCCGCCGGGGCTACACCTTC
- | TRBJ2-3 | TRBD2 | TRBV15 | CATSREERGGRYF | TGTGCCACCAGCAGAGAAGAGCGGGGGGGCCGGTATTTT
- | TRBJ2-4 | - | TRBV6-5 | CASSLSDTAKNIQYF | TGTGCCAGCAGTCTCTCGGACACAGCCAAAAACATTCAGTACTTC
- | TRBJ1-4 | TRBD1 | TRBV5-1 | CASSLGQGAANEKLFF | TGCGCCAGCAGCTTAGGACAGGGTGCGGCTAATGAAAAACTGTTTTTT
- | TRBJ2-3 | TRBD1 | TRBV11-3 | CASSSRTGEADTQYF | TGTGCCAGCAGCTCCCGGACAGGGGAGGCAGATACGCAGTATTTT
- | TRBJ2-2 | TRBD1 | TRBV4-1 | CASSHRGQAPSGELFF | TGCGCCAGCAGCCATAGGGGACAGGCTCCCTCCGGGGAGCTGTTTTTT
- | TRBJ2-1 | TRBD2 | TRBV28 | CASSLFSGGYSYNEQFF | TGTGCCAGCAGTTTATTTAGCGGGGGTTACTCCTACAATGAGCAGTTCTTC
- | TRBJ1-5 | - | TRBV10-1 | CAAVSPGENQPQHF | TGCGCAGCAGTGAGTCCGGGAGAAAATCAGCCCCAGCATTTT
- | TRBJ1-6 | - | TRBV7-6 | CASSLAPGNGGSPLHF | TGTGCCAGCAGCTTAGCGCCGGGGAATGGAGGCTCACCCCTCCACTTT
many | TRBJ2-3 | TRBD1 | TRBV2 | CASGNRQGPTDTQYF | TGTGCCAGCGGAAATCGACAGGGTCCCACAGATACGCAGTATTTT